This T cell receptor beta chain was documented in a study of blood T cell repertoires in COVID-19. CDR3 length equals 15 residues. Per germline, CDR1 MNHEY and CDR2 SVGEGT. V lost 6 bases, J lost 4 bases, and 4 bases stayed unmatched. Assay used: immunoSEQ multiplex PCR; TCRdb lists only in-frame clones, some missing. Of about 210,000 clones listed, roughly 79% are singletons. The specimen was PBMCs or T cells enriched from blood (not recorded which). The TCR sequence derives from a woman between 50 and 59 years old with acute COVID-19. V gene TRBV6-2 or TRBV6-3 combines with J gene TRBJ2-5, with TRBD2 matching 14 bases. CDR3 nucleotide sequence: TGTGCCAGCAGCCCGGGACTAGCGGGGGTAGAGACCCAGTACTTC. It codes for CASSPGLAGVETQYF.